The 6 T cell receptor beta chains in this list originate from one sample, sequenced in a study of shared clonotypes between healthy human individuals. Data came from immunoSEQ multiplex PCR; TCRdb stores just in-frame clones and leaves some out. The sample has 2 million to 2.5 million clones; approximately 93% are singletons. Sequenced material: naive CD4+ T cells from PBMCs. Subset meaning: CD45RA+ positively selected. These receptors originate from a man aged 18 to 30 in good health. Some clones in this sample may be carry-over from other donors' samples.

The V gene is TRBV7-2, the J gene TRBJ1-1; no reliable D call. The V gene's germline CDR1 is SGHTA and CDR2 FQGNSA. Deletions cut 5 bases from V and 4 bases from J, with 17 bases between. This CDR3 spans 15 amino acids. CDR3 sequence: CASSPIRLGGTEAFF. In DNA, the CDR3 is TGTGCCAGCAGCCCTATTCGGTTGGGTGGCACTGAAGCTTTCTTT. Complete variable domain (other parts from reference TRBV7-2 and TRBJ1-1): GAGVSQSPSNKVTEKGKDVELRCDPISGHTALYWYRQSLGQGLEFLIYFQGNSAPDKSGLPSDRFSAERTGGSVSTLTIQRTQQEDSAVYLCASSPIRLGGTEAFFGQGTRLTVV.

The rearrangement joins TRBV28 to TRBJ1-1; maybe TRBD1 (5 bases). CDR1 and CDR2 (germline): MDHEN, SYDVKM. V was trimmed by 2 bases and J by 1 base, leaving 17 bases between them. The CDR3 length is 17 residues. The chain's CDR3 is CASSLGGGARKNTEAFF. CDR3 in DNA: TGTGCCAGCAGTTTAGGGGGTGGGGCGAGGAAGAACACTGAAGCTTTCTTT. The variable domain in full, with the rest retrieved from reference TRBV28 and TRBJ1-1, is DVKVTQSSRYLVKRTGEKVFLECVQDMDHENMFWYRQDPGLGLRLIYFSYDVKMKEKGDIPEGYSVSREKKERFSLILESASTNQTSMYLCASSLGGGARKNTEAFFGQGTRLTVV.

The chain joins TRBV5-8 to TRBJ1-2; D gene ambiguous. The V end lost 2 bases, the J end lost 6 bases, and 8 bases lay between the germline ends. Germline values: CDR1 SGHTS, CDR2 YDEGEE. The CDR3 has 12 residues. The CDR3 loop is CASSFSQDGYTF. CDR3 in DNA: TGTGCCAGCAGCTTTAGCCAGGATGGCTACACCTTC. The variable domain in full, with the rest retrieved from reference TRBV5-8 and TRBJ1-2, is EAGVTQSPTHLIKTRGQQATLRCSPISGHTSVYWYQQALGLGLQFLLWYDEGEERNRGNFPPRFSGRQFPNYSSELNVNALELEDSALYLCASSFSQDGYTFGSGTRLTVV.

This clone was recorded once. The J gene is TRBJ1-5, the V gene TRBV4-1; D call uncertain. Trimming shortened V by 0 bases and J by 0 bases, and 15 bases separated the two germline ends. This CDR3 spans 18 amino acids. Germline V gene lookup returns CDR1 MGHRA and CDR2 YSYEKL. The CDR3 region has the DNA TGCGCCAGCAGCCAAGATAACCGTGGCGAATATAGCAATCAGCCCCAGCATTTT. Translating gives CASSQDNRGEYSNQPQHF.

This chain uses TRBV18 with TRBJ1-3, with D tentatively TRBD1 (6 bases). Per the germline V gene, CDR1 is KGHSH and CDR2 is LQKENI. V gave up 4 bases and J gave up 0 bases, with 13 bases separating them. CDR3 length equals 16 residues. DNA for the CDR3: TGTGCCAGCTCACAGTCGGACAGTCTCTCTGGAAACACCATATATTTT. Its translation is CASSQSDSLSGNTIYF.

The V and J genes are TRBV5-1 and TRBJ2-7; D is unclear. The CDR3 loop spans 14 amino acids. Germline CDR1 and CDR2: SGHRS and YFSETQ. Trimming removed 4 bases from V and 2 bases from J, with 13 bases in between. The CDR3 reads CASSLTVQTYEQYF. The CDR3 DNA follows: TGCGCCAGCAGCCTTACGGTACAGACCTACGAGCAGTACTTC.